The clone carrying this T cell receptor (beta chain) was counted a few times. Its antigen is not known. The CDR3 covers 13 residues. Deletions cut 1 base from V and 7 bases from J, with 8 bases between. It was with a sample-barcoded 5' primer and a J-beta primer mix that a second PCR of roughly 7 to 12 cycles was run. Each of the cDNA molecules was tagged by a template-switch adaptor with 12 random nucleotides. Via MiXCR, TCRdb re-called the 5' RACE reads, giving one row per CDR3 protein. The sample records 1.5 million to 2 million distinct CDR3 sequences, 35% to 50% being singletons. The data originate from a study of blood T cells in healthy people across ages. General study findings and limits: Naive CD4+ cells and diversity were both higher in long-lived donors than in aged donors. Researchers report that TCR beta diversity correlated strongly with naive T cell percentage.

The sequenced sample was blood. The clonotype originates from a human donor in good health. The chain is built from TRBV12-3 or TRBV12-4 and TRBJ1-5; D is unresolved. In DNA form, the CDR3 reads TGTGCCAGCAGTTTAGGACCCCAGCAGCCCCAGCATTTT. Protein: CASSLGPQQPQHF.